This T cell receptor (beta chain) was captured in a study of beta chain features in type 1 diabetes. Study overall: Cell yields, gender and age were comparable in patients and healthy donors. Whole-study findings and limits: Within the patient group, naive, central memory and Treg TCRB repertoires appeared more similar to each other than within healthy donors.

The investigators reverse transcribed all of the isolated RNA, so they sequenced expressed TCRB transcripts. Sequencing used immunoSEQ multiplex PCR; TCRdb keeps in-frame clones, though not all of them. The sample lists about 320,000 clones; 14% were seen once. J lost 7 bases, V lost 2 bases, and 9 bases had no gene match. The CDR3 has 15 residues. The germline gives CDR1 MDHEN, CDR2 SYDVKM. This clone was recorded a few times. Its antigen is not known. This rearrangement joins TRBV28 to TRBJ1-2, with 8 bases lining up with TRBD1. What was sequenced was central memory CD4+ T cells from blood. The TCR originated in a man aged 25 to 40 in good health. The CDR3 nucleotides are TGTGCCAGCAGTTTAGGTGCCCAGGGGGCGCTTGGCTACACCTTC. Its protein is CASSLGAQGALGYTF.